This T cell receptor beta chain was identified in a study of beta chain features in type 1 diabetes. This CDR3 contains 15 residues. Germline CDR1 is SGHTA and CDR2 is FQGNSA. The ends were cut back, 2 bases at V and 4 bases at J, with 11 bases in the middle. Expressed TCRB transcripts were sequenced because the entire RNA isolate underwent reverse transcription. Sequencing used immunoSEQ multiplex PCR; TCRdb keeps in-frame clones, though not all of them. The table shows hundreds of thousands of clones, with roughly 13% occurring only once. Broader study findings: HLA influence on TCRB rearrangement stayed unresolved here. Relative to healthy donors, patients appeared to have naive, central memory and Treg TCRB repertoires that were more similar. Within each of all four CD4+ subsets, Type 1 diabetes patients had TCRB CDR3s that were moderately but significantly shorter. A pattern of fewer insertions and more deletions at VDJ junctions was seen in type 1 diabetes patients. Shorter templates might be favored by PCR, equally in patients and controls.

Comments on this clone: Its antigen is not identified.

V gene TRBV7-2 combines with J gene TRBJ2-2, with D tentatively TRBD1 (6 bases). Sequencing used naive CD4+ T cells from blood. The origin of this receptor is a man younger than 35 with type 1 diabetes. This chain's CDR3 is CASSLMGASTGELFF. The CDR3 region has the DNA TGTGCCAGCAGCTTAATGGGGGCTAGCACCGGGGAGCTGTTTTTT.